This T cell receptor (beta chain) originates from a study of cytomegalovirus exposure and HLA in healthy donors. The CDR3 runs to 11 residues. Trimming shortened V by 2 bases and J by 6 bases, and 4 bases separated the two germline ends. Germline V CDR1 and CDR2: MGHRA, YSYEKL. It was with 60 Vbeta and 13 Jbeta primers that the PCR ran. The table came from immunoSEQ multiplex PCR; TCRdb's copy has only in-frame clones and leaves some out. The data contain about 120,000 clones, about 68% of them singletons. Broader study findings: In a later analysis, a missense DCLRE1C variant was linked to TCR beta V- and J-gene trimming.

Only a few counts were recorded for this clone. No antigen is known for it. The clonotype comes from a middle-aged woman in good health and CMV-seropositive. Sequencing was done on a sample of PBMCs. The chain combines TRBV4-1 with TRBJ1-2; D uncertain. CDR3 region: CASSQNNGYTF. For the CDR3, the DNA is TGCGCCAGCAGCCAAAACAATGGCTACACCTTC.